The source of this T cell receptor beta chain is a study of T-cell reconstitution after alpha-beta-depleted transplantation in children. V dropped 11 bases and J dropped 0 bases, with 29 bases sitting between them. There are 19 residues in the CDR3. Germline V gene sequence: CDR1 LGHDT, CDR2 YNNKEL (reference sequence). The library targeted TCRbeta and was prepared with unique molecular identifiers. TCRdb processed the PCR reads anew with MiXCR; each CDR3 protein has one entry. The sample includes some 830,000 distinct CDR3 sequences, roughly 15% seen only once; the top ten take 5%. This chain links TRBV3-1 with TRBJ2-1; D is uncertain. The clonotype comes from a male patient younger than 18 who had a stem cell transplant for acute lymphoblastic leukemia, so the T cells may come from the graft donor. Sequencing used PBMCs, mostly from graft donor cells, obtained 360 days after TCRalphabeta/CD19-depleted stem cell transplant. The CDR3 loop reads CAFSLRSVLSRVSYNEQFF. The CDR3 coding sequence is TGTGCCTTCAGTTTAAGGAGCGTTCTATCAAGGGTCTCCTACAATGAGCAGTTCTTC.